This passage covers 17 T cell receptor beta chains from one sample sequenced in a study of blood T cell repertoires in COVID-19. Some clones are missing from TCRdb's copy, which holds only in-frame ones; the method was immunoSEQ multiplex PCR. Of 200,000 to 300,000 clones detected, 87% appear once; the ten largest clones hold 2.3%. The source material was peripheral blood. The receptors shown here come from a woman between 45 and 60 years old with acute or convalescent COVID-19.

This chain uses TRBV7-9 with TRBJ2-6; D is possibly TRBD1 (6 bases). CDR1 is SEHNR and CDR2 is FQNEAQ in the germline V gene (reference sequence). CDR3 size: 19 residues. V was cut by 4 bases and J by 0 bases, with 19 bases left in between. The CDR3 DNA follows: TGTGCCAGCAGCTACCTGCAGGGGAGACCCAGCTCTGGGGCCAACGTCCTGACTTTC. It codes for CASSYLQGRPSSGANVLTF.

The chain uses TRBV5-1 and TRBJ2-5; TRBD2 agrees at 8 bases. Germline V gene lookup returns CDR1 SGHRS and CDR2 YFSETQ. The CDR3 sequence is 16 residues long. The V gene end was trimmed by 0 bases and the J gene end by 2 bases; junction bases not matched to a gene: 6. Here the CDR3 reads CASSLEPSGSQETQYF. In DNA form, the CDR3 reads TGCGCCAGCAGCTTGGAGCCTAGCGGGTCTCAAGAGACCCAGTACTTC.

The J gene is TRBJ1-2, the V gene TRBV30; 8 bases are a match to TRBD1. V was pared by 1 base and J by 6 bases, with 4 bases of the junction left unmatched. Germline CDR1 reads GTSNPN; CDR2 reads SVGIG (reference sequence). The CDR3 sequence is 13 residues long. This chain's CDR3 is CAWSAGGVNGYTF. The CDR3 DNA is TGTGCCTGGAGTGCAGGGGGCGTAAATGGCTACACCTTC.

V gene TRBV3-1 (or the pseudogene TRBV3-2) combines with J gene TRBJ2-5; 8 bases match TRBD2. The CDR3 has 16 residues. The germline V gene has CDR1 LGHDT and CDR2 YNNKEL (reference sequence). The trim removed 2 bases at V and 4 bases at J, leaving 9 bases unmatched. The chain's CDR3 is CASSQLLAGLGETQYF. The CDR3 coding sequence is TGTGCCAGCAGCCAACTCCTAGCGGGTCTGGGAGAGACCCAGTACTTC.

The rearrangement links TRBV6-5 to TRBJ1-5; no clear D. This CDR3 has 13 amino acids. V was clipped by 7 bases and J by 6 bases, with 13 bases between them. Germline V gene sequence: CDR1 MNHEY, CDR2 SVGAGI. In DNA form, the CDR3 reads TGTGCCAGCAATGTGGAGGGTTCTCAGCCCCAGCATTTT. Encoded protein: CASNVEGSQPQHF.

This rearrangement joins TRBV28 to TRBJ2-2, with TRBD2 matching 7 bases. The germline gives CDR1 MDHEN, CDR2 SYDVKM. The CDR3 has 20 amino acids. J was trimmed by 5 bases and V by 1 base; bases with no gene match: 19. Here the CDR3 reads CASSLFSGGPQEIWTGELFF. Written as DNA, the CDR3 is TGTGCCAGCAGTTTATTTTCGGGGGGACCTCAAGAAATATGGACCGGGGAGCTGTTTTTT.

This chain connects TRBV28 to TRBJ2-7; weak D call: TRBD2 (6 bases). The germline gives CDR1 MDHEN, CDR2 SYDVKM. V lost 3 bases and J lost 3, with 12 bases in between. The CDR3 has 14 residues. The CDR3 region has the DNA TGTGCCAGCAGTTTTATCGGAGGGGACTACGAGCAGTACTTC. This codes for CASSFIGGDYEQYF.

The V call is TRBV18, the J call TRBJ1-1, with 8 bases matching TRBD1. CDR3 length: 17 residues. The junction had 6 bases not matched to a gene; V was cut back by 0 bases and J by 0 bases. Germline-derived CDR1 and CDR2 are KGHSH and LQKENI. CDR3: CASSPPSRGPVNTEAFF. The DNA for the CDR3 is TGTGCCAGCTCACCACCGAGCAGGGGGCCAGTGAACACTGAAGCTTTCTTT.

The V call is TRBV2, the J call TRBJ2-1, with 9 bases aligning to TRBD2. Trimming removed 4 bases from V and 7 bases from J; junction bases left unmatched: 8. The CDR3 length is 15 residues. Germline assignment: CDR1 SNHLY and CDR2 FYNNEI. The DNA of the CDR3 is TGTGCCAGCAGTGGGGCGGGAGGGCCCTCGAATGAGCAGTTCTTC. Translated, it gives CASSGAGGPSNEQFF.

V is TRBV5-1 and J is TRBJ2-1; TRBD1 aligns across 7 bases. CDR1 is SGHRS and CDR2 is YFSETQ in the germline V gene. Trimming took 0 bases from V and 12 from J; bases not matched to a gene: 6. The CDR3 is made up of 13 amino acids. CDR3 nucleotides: TGCGCCAGCAGCTTGGCCTATAGGGGGCGGCAGTTCTTC. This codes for CASSLAYRGRQFF.

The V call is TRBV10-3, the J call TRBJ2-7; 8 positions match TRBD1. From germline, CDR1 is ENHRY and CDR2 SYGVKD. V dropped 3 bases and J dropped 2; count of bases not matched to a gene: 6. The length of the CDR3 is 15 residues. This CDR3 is CAISDIPGQAYEQYF. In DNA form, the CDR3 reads TGTGCCATCAGTGATATACCGGGACAGGCCTACGAGCAGTACTTC.

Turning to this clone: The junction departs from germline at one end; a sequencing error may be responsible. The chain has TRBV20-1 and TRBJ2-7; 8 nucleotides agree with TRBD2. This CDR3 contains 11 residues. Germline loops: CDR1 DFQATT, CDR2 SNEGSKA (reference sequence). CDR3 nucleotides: TGCAGTGCTTCCGGGCCCCGGGGGGGGGACTTC. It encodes CSASGPRGGDF.

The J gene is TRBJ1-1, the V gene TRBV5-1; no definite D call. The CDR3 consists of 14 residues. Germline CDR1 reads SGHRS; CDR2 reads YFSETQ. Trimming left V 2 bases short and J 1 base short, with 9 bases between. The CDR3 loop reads CASSLLNQNTEAFF. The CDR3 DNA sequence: TGCGCCAGCAGCTTACTTAACCAGAACACTGAAGCTTTCTTT.

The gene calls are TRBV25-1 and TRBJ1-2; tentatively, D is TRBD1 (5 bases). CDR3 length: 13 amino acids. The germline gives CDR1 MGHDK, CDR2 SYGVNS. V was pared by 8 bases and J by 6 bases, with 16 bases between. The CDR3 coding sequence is TGTGCCAGCCTTTCCAGTGGGGCAGATGGCTACACCTTC. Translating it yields CASLSSGADGYTF.

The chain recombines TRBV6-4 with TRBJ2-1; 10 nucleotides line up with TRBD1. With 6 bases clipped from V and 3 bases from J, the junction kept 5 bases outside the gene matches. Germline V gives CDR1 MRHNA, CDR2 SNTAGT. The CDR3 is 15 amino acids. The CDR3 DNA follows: TGTGCCAGCAGCGCGGGACAGGGGAGCTACAATGAGCAGTTCTTC. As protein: CASSAGQGSYNEQFF.

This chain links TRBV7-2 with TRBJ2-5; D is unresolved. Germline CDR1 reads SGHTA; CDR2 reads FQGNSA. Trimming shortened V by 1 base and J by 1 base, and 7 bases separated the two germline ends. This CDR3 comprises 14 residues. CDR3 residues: CASSLGARQETQYF. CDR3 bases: TGTGCCAGCAGCTTAGGGGCCCGCCAAGAGACCCAGTACTTC.

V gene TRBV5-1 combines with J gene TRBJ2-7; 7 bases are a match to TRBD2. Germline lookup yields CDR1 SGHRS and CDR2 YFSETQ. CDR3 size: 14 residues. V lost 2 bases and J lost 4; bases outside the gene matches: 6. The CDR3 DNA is TGCGCCAGCAGCTTCAGGGAGGGTGGTTACGAGCAGTACTTC. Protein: CASSFREGGYEQYF.